This is a list of T cell receptor beta chains from one sample in a study of T cell changes during pregnancy in multiple sclerosis. The protocol was immunoSEQ multiplex PCR, while the TCRdb copy is restricted to in-frame clones and leaves out a portion. This table has approximately 50,000 clones, 80% to 95% appearing once. This material consisted of CD4+ T cells from peripheral blood mononuclear cells, taken after pregnancy. The receptor set was obtained from a female donor with multiple sclerosis, enrolled in a pregnancy study. Both conserved end residues are part of each CDR3. Each record gives: V gene, D gene, J gene, CDR3 DNA, CDR3 protein. The D gene is left open where the match is weak.

TRBV14,NA,TRBJ2-5,TGTGCCAGCAGCCGAGCCCTCCAAGAGACCCAGTACTTC,CASSRALQETQYF
TRBV5-1,TRBD1,TRBJ1-2,TGCGCCAGCAGATTTCGGGACAGTAGCCTCTATGGCTACACCTTC,CASRFRDSSLYGYTF
TRBV18,TRBD2,TRBJ2-7,TGTGCCAGCTCACAGGGACTAGCGGGAGCGGACGAGCAGTACTTC,CASSQGLAGADEQYF
TRBV27,TRBD2,TRBJ2-1,TGTGCCAGCAGTTACGGAGCGGGAGTTTCCTACAATGAGCAGTTCTTC,CASSYGAGVSYNEQFF
TRBV11-3,TRBD2,TRBJ2-3,TGTGCCAGCAGCATTGGGACTAGCGGGAGAAAGAATGCGCAGTATTTT,CASSIGTSGRKNAQYF
TRBV9,NA,TRBJ2-3,TGTGCCAGCAGCGTAGCGGGAGTGTTGGAAGCTACGCAGTATTTT,CASSVAGVLEATQYF
TRBV5-1,TRBD1,TRBJ1-1,TGCGCCAGCAGCACCGGACAGGTAAGGACTGAAGCTTTCTTT,CASSTGQVRTEAFF
TRBV5-1,TRBD1,TRBJ1-3,TGCGCCAGCAGCCGGGACCGACAGGGAACTTCCTCTGGAAACACCATATATTTT,CASSRDRQGTSSGNTIYF
TRBV5-1,NA,TRBJ2-5,TGCGCCAGCAGCAAACCTGCGGGTAACCAAGAGACCCAGTACTTC,CASSKPAGNQETQYF
TRBV9,TRBD1,TRBJ2-3,TGTGCCAGCAGCCAGGGGGCGACGGGAAGCACAGATACGCAGTATTTT,CASSQGATGSTDTQYF
TRBV29-1,NA,TRBJ2-1,TGCAGCGTTGAAGATGGGGCGGTCTTC,CSVEDGAVF
TRBV19,TRBD2,TRBJ2-1,TGTGCCAGTACCCAAGGGCGGGAGAAGACGAATGAGCAGTTCTTC,CASTQGREKTNEQFF